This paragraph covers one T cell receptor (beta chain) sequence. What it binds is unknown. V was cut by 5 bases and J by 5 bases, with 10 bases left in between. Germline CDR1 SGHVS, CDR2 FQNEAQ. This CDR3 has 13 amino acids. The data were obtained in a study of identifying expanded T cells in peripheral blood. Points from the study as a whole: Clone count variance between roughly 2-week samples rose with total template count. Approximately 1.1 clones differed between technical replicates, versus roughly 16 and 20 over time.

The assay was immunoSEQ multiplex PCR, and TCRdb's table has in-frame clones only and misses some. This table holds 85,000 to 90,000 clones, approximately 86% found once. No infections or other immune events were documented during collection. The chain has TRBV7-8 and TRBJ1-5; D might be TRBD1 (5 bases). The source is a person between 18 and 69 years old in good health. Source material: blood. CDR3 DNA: TGTGCCAGCAGCATAGGGGCTCATCAGCCCCAGCATTTT. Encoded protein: CASSIGAHQPQHF.